This TCR beta chain is drawn from a study of blood T cell repertoires in COVID-19. Study summary: Samples taken during acute and convalescent COVID-19 were collected in the United States, Italy and Spain. Nucleic acid was either cDNA or gDNA, and it came from T cells, B-cell-depleted T cells, or PBMCs.

The CDR3 runs to 12 residues. The V end was cut by 8 bases, the J end by 2 bases, with 9 bases between. Original processing methods: Cell counts per sample came from amplifying reference gene primers. The protocol was immunoSEQ multiplex PCR, while the TCRdb copy is restricted to in-frame clones and leaves out a portion. The DNA was the basis for D and trimming; V, J and clone size are from that table. This table holds 110,000 to 150,000 clones, around 84% found once. V gene TRBV12-3 or TRBV12-4 combines with J gene TRBJ2-5, with D possibly TRBD2 on 6 matching bases. The receptor's source is a man aged 60-69 years with active or convalescent COVID-19. Sequencing was carried out using peripheral blood. CDR3: CASGTAQETQYF. The CDR3, as DNA: TGTGCCAGCGGGACTGCGCAAGAGACCCAGTACTTC.